What follows are 21 T cell receptor beta chains derived from one specimen sequenced in a study of blood T cell repertoires in COVID-19. The assay was immunoSEQ multiplex PCR, and TCRdb's table has in-frame clones only and misses some. Among 200,000 to 300,000 clones listed, roughly 84% were seen once. Sequenced: peripheral blood. Source of these receptors: a woman aged 35 to 49 who had recovered from COVID-19.

V gene TRBV27 combines with J gene TRBJ2-7; 7 bases agree with TRBD2. CDR1 and CDR2 (germline): MNHEY, SMNVEV (reference sequence). This CDR3 region has 16 residues. With V trimmed by 5 bases and J by 2 bases, 12 bases remained unmatched. The CDR3 DNA follows: TGTGCCAGCAGTCTCAGCGCGGGGGTGATACCCTACGAGCAGTACTTC. This encodes CASSLSAGVIPYEQYF.

This chain joins TRBV7-9 and TRBJ1-2, with D possibly TRBD1 on 5 matching bases. This CDR3 has 14 amino acids. The germline V gene encodes CDR1 SEHNR and CDR2 FQNEAQ (reference sequence). V gave up 4 bases and J gave up 6 bases, with 15 bases separating them. The CDR3 DNA sequence: TGTGCCAGCAGCTCCCGGGGGGAGGCGGATGGCTACACCTTC. It yields the protein CASSSRGEADGYTF.

The genes are TRBV29-1 and TRBJ2-1; possible D gene TRBD1, 6 bases. The CDR3 loop spans 13 amino acids. CDR1 is SQVTM and CDR2 is ANQGSEA in the germline V gene. V lost 5 bases to trimming and J lost 5 bases, with 13 bases between them. Here the CDR3 reads CSVWDTGHNEQFF. CDR3 in DNA: TGCAGCGTTTGGGACACCGGCCACAATGAGCAGTTCTTC.

This clone showed up just once. V is TRBV10-3 and J is TRBJ2-7; 13 bases are shared with TRBD2. V trimming: 10 bases; J trimming: 0 bases; junction bases outside the gene matches: 3. The V gene's germline CDR1 is ENHRY and CDR2 SYGVKD. CDR3 size: 14 residues. CDR3 protein: CATGLAGLSYEQYF. The CDR3 region has the DNA TGTGCCACGGGACTAGCGGGACTCTCCTACGAGCAGTACTTC.

The chain links TRBV6-6 to TRBJ1-1; D is possibly TRBD1 (5 bases). The V end was cut by 2 bases, the J end by 5 bases, with 15 bases between. Per the germline V gene, CDR1 is MNHNY and CDR2 is SVGAGI (reference sequence). The CDR3 runs 15 residues. For the CDR3, the DNA is TGTGCCAGCAGTTACCCCCGAGGGGCGGGGACTGAAGCTTTCTTT. Protein product: CASSYPRGAGTEAFF.

The chain carries TRBV9 and TRBJ1-2; D uncertain. V was clipped by 7 bases and J by 5 bases, with 6 bases between them. Germline assignment: CDR1 SGDLS and CDR2 YYNGEE. CDR3 length equals 10 residues. Here the CDR3 reads CASGEYGYTF. CDR3 in DNA: TGTGCCAGCGGAGAATATGGCTACACCTTC.

The chain is built from TRBV19 and TRBJ1-2; no definite D call. Germline lookup yields CDR1 LNHDA and CDR2 SQIVND (reference sequence). V was clipped by 6 bases and J by 8 bases, with 10 bases between them. This CDR3 is built from 11 residues. The CDR3 here is CASRLDGGYTF. CDR3 nucleotides: TGTGCCAGTAGGCTTGACGGGGGCTACACCTTC.

V and J are TRBV5-1 and TRBJ2-5; 12 nucleotides agree with TRBD1. The germline V gene encodes CDR1 SGHRS and CDR2 YFSETQ. This CDR3 is built from 15 residues. The ends lost 3 bases at V and 5 bases at J; junction bases unmatched: 5. CDR3 region: CASSWGQGAAETQYF. The CDR3 DNA reads TGCGCCAGCAGCTGGGGACAGGGGGCGGCGGAGACCCAGTACTTC.

The V and J genes are TRBV6-6 and TRBJ1-3; 7 nucleotides align to TRBD1. J gave up 6 bases and V 7 bases, and 6 bases lay outside the gene matches. This CDR3 is built from 13 residues. Germline lookup yields CDR1 MNHNY and CDR2 SVGAGI (reference sequence). This chain's CDR3 is CASKWQGENTIYF. The DNA of the CDR3 is TGTGCCAGCAAATGGCAGGGGGAAAACACCATATATTTT.

V and J are TRBV9 and TRBJ2-3; 11 positions match TRBD2. Germline assignment: CDR1 SGDLS and CDR2 YYNGEE. Trimming took 0 bases from V and 0 from J; bases not matched to a gene: 6. CDR3 length equals 18 residues. The CDR3 DNA reads TGTGCCAGCAGCGTAGTTGCCGGGACTAGCGGTAGCACAGATACGCAGTATTTT. Its translation: CASSVVAGTSGSTDTQYF.

The chain is built from TRBV6-5 and TRBJ2-1; 13 nucleotides line up with TRBD2. This CDR3 region has 14 residues. V gave up 6 bases and J gave up 9 bases; unmatched junction bases: 5. CDR1 MNHEY and CDR2 SVGAGI come from the germline V gene. CDR3 bases: TGTGCCAGCAGCACGGGACTAGCGGGGACTGAGCAGTTCTTC. Its translation is CASSTGLAGTEQFF.

CDR3 nucleotides: TGCAGCACCGGGACAAAGAACACCGGGGAGCTGTTTTTT. Its protein is CSTGTKNTGELFF. This rearrangement joins TRBV29-1 to TRBJ2-2, with TRBD1 as a possible D gene (6 bases). CDR3 length: 13 amino acids. The V gene's germline CDR1 is SQVTM and CDR2 ANQGSEA. Trimming took 8 bases from V and 1 from J, leaving 11 bases between them.

The chain joins TRBV5-1 to TRBJ2-5; D remains unclear. In germline, CDR1 is SGHRS, CDR2 YFSETQ. This CDR3 is 14 amino acids long. V lost 1 base and J 5 bases, leaving 12 bases between the germline ends. The chain's CDR3 is CASSLRDFWETQYF. The CDR3 nucleotides read TGCGCCAGCAGCTTGAGAGACTTCTGGGAGACCCAGTACTTC.

V gene TRBV11-2 combines with J gene TRBJ1-4; maybe TRBD1 (6 bases). The CDR3 spans 17 residues. Trimming removed 5 bases from V and 7 bases from J, with 23 bases in between. Germline CDR1 is SGHAT and CDR2 is FQNNGV. This CDR3 reads CASSQFSGQPQFEKLFF. CDR3 bases: TGTGCCAGCAGCCAATTCTCTGGACAGCCTCAATTTGAAAAACTGTTTTTT.

The chain combines TRBV6-1 with TRBJ1-2, with D hard to call. Trimming removed 1 base from V and 4 bases from J, with 13 bases in between. Germline CDR1 reads MNHNS; CDR2 reads SASEGT. The CDR3 is made up of 15 amino acids. The CDR3 loop is CASSEVWGSGYGYTF. CDR3 DNA sequence: TGTGCCAGCAGTGAAGTTTGGGGTAGCGGCTATGGCTACACCTTC.

In DNA, the CDR3 is TGCGCCAGGAGACCGGGACAGGGCCGAGAGGATGGCTACACCTTC. This encodes CARRPGQGREDGYTF. This chain connects TRBV10-1 to TRBJ1-2; 9 nucleotides align to TRBD1. V lost 9 bases, J lost 6 bases, and 14 bases stayed unmatched. Germline CDR1 WNHNN, CDR2 SYGVQD (reference sequence). The CDR3 is made up of 15 amino acids.

The count of this clone is one. The chain recombines TRBV29-1 with TRBJ2-6; TRBD1 might be the D (5 bases). V lost 3 bases and J 0 bases, leaving 15 bases between the germline ends. In germline, CDR1 is SQVTM, CDR2 ANQGSEA. This CDR3 comprises 17 residues. The CDR3 protein is CSVETEIPASGANVLTF. CDR3 in DNA: TGCAGCGTTGAGACAGAGATCCCCGCCTCTGGGGCCAACGTCCTGACTTTC.

The chain couples TRBV11-3 to TRBJ1-3; 9 nucleotides agree with TRBD1. Germline CDR1 reads SGHNT; CDR2 reads YENEEA. CDR3 length: 15 residues. V trimming: 5 bases; J trimming: 5 bases; junction bases outside the gene matches: 7. CDR3 region: CASSIPGQGRNTIYF. Here the CDR3 DNA reads TGTGCCAGCAGCATCCCGGGACAGGGTAGAAACACCATATATTTT.

The chain is built from TRBV5-1 and TRBJ1-1, with D unresolved. With 2 bases removed from V and 2 bases from J, the gap between germline ends came to 7 bases. Germline CDR1 reads SGHRS; CDR2 reads YFSETQ. This CDR3 is 13 amino acids long. The CDR3, as DNA: TGCGCCAGCAGCTTTAACGGTAACACTGAAGCTTTCTTT. Translated: CASSFNGNTEAFF. The full variable domain, completed using reference TRBV5-1 and TRBJ1-1, is KAGVTQTPRYLIKTRGQQVTLSCSPISGHRSVSWYQQTPGQGLQFLFEYFSETQRNKGNFPGRFSGRQFSNSRSEMNVSTLELGDSALYLCASSFNGNTEAFFGQGTRLTVV.

In this sample, this clone turned up once. The rearrangement links TRBV5-4 to TRBJ1-2; the D gene is possibly TRBD1 (5 bases). V lost 0 bases and J 7 bases, leaving 10 bases between the germline ends. This CDR3 is built from 13 residues. Germline assignment: CDR1 SGHNT and CDR2 YYREEE (reference sequence). Here the CDR3 DNA reads TGTGCCAGCAGCTTGGACGCGGGGGGTGGCTACACCTTC. Encoded protein: CASSLDAGGGYTF.

CDR3 DNA sequence: TGCAGCGTTGTTGGTACGGACAGGGGGCATTACGAGCAGTACTTC. The encoded protein is CSVVGTDRGHYEQYF. This chain joins TRBV29-1 and TRBJ2-7; 11 nucleotides agree with TRBD1. CDR3 length: 15 amino acids. Losses at the gene ends were 4 bases for V and 4 bases for J; bases not matched to a gene: 9. The V gene's germline CDR1 is SQVTM and CDR2 ANQGSEA.